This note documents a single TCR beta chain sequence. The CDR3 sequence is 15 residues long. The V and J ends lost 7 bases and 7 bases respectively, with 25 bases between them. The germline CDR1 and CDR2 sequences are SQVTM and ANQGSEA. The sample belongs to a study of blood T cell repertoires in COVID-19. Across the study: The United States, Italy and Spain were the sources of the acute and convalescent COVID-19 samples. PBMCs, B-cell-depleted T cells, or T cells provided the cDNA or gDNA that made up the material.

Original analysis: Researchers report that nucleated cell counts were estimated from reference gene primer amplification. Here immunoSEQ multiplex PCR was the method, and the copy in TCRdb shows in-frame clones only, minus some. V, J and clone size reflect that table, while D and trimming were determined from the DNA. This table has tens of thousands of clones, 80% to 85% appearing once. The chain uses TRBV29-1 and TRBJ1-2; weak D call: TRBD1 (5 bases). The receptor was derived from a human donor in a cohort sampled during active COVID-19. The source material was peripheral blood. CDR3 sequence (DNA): TGCAGCGCCTCACGGGGGACTGGGATATCGGGTGGCTACACCTTC. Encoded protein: CSASRGTGISGGYTF.